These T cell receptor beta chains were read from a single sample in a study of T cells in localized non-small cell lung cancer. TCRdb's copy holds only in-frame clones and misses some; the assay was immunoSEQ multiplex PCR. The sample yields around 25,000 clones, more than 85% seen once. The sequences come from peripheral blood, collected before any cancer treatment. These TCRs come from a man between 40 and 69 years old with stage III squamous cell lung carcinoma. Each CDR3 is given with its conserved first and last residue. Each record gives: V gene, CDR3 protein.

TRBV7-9,CASSRLGSGSRGTGELFF
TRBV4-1,CASSPLGPHGGQFF
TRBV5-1,CASSLDPSGGGTDTQYF
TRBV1,CTSSHPSRGGPRTGGELFF
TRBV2,CASSQYNEQFF
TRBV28,CASSYGAWGYTF
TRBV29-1,CSVDNSETQYF
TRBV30,CAWSVAGVWETQYF
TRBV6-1,CASTDRQGFGRDEQYF
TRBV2,CASSEVRDSEAFF
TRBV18,CASSRTVGPYNEQFF
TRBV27,CASSLRREEETQYF
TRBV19,CASSISPGGVTNYGYTF
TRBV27,CASSRKTGIDEQFF
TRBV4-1,CASSLGQATNEKLFF
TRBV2,CASSSLEAFF
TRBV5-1,CASSLGGQGSNEQFF
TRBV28,CASSSNEQFF
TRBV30,CAWSQKGGNQPQHF
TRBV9,CASSELAGGHEQFF
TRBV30,CAWSVGGTLGEQYF
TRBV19,CASRRGAGTEAFF
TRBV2,CASSEEMNTEAFF